Sequencing of this T cell receptor beta chain was carried out in a study of radiation and T cells in renal cell carcinoma. General observations from the study: No pretreatment tumor biopsies were available for baseline clonotypes.

V lost 0 bases and J 6 bases, leaving 8 bases between the germline ends. This CDR3 spans 13 amino acids. Germline CDR1 LNHNV, CDR2 YYDKDF (reference sequence). Time point specified: baseline pretreatment blood. The treatment is: 15 Gy SBRT to primary tumor, nephrectomy 4 weeks later. TCRdb keeps only in-frame clones here, not all; method: immunoSEQ multiplex PCR. The sample carries some 150,000 clones, approximately 90% recorded once. On this clone itself: Antigen unknown.

This sequence originates from a woman aged 50 to 60 with renal cell carcinoma. The V and J genes are TRBV15 and TRBJ1-1; D uncertain. This specimen was blood, taken from a patient whose treatment included radiotherapy and nephrectomy. The CDR3 here is CATSRDSRSEAFF. CDR3 bases: TGTGCCACCAGCAGAGATTCCCGATCTGAAGCTTTCTTT.